Shown below are 12 T cell receptor beta chains from a single sample sequenced in a study of T cells after yellow fever vaccination. TCRdb re-derived calls from the 5' RACE reads in MiXCR, one entry per CDR3 protein. Of about 300,000 distinct CDR3 sequences in the sample, 3% to 4.5% are singletons; the top ten hold less than 25%. This sample comprised PBMCs, obtained 5 days after the yellow fever booster vaccination. These receptors came from a man aged 18-30 years who received the YFV17D yellow fever vaccine.

This clonotype was picked up many times. This chain links TRBV20-1 with TRBJ2-3; 7 positions agree with TRBD2. CDR3 length: 15 amino acids. The germline V gene has CDR1 DFQATT and CDR2 SNEGSKA (reference sequence). V lost 2 bases to trimming and J lost 4 bases; unmatched junction nucleotides: 9. The CDR3 DNA sequence: TGCAGTGCTAGACTGGGCGGGGGAACCCCAGATACGCAGTATTTT. Its translation is CSARLGGGTPDTQYF.

V is TRBV7-2 and J is TRBJ2-7, with 7 bases fitting TRBD1. This CDR3 has 13 residues. The J segment lost 6 bases and the V segment lost 5 bases, leaving 7 bases of the junction unmatched. The V gene's germline CDR1 is SGHTA and CDR2 FQGNSA. CDR3 in amino acids: CASSPLTGFEQYF. The CDR3 region has the DNA TGTGCCAGCAGCCCCCTGACAGGGTTCGAGCAGTACTTC. Full variable domain (remainder filled in from reference TRBV7-2 and TRBJ2-7): GAGVSQSPSNKVTEKGKDVELRCDPISGHTALYWYRQSLGQGLEFLIYFQGNSAPDKSGLPSDRFSAERTGGSVSTLTIQRTQQEDSAVYLCASSPLTGFEQYFGPGTRLTVT.

This chain connects TRBV6-6 to TRBJ2-2, with 9 bases that match TRBD1. CDR3 size: 14 residues. From germline, CDR1 is MNHNY and CDR2 SVGAGI (reference sequence). The J segment lost 7 bases and the V segment lost 7 bases, leaving 7 bases of the junction unmatched. The CDR3 sequence: CASNTGGEGGELFF. The CDR3 DNA sequence: TGTGCCAGCAACACAGGGGGCGAGGGCGGGGAGCTGTTTTTT.

This clonotype occurred a few times. The V gene is TRBV24-1, the J gene TRBJ1-2; 7 bases agree with TRBD1. Germline V gives CDR1 KGHDR, CDR2 SFDVKD. The CDR3 runs 14 residues. Germline trimming cut 4 bases from V and 2 bases from J; bases unmatched to any gene: 3. The CDR3: CATSDPTGNYGYTF. The CDR3 region has the DNA TGTGCCACCAGTGACCCGACAGGGAACTATGGCTACACCTTC.

V gene TRBV29-1 combines with J gene TRBJ1-1, with 7 bases fitting TRBD1. V lost 7 bases to trimming and J lost 1 base; unmatched junction nucleotides: 3. The CDR3 has 12 residues. The germline V gene encodes CDR1 SQVTM and CDR2 ANQGSEA. The CDR3 loop reads CSGHRGNTEAFF. In DNA, the CDR3 is TGCAGCGGACACAGGGGGAACACTGAAGCTTTCTTT.

This clonotype was counted between two and nine times. V usage is TRBV5-1 and J usage is TRBJ1-2, with 9 nucleotides matching TRBD1. Trimming took 2 bases from V and 5 from J; bases not matched to a gene: 4. In germline, CDR1 is SGHRS, CDR2 YFSETQ. The CDR3 is made up of 14 amino acids. This CDR3 is CASSLGTGRYGYTF. The DNA of the CDR3 is TGCGCCAGCAGCTTAGGGACAGGGCGATATGGCTACACCTTC.

The V and J genes are TRBV19 and TRBJ1-1; TRBD1 is a possible D gene (5 bases). There are 11 residues in the CDR3. The V gene lost 6 bases and the J gene lost 7 bases, with 9 bases spanning the gap. Germline loops: CDR1 LNHDA, CDR2 SQIVND (reference sequence). The DNA of the CDR3 is TGTGCCAGTAGGATGGGGGGTGAAGCTTTCTTT. It is translated as CASRMGGEAFF.

J is TRBJ1-4 and V is TRBV20-1; D call uncertain. Germline V gene sequence: CDR1 DFQATT, CDR2 SNEGSKA (reference sequence). This CDR3 comprises 12 residues. Trimming cost V 5 bases and J 5 bases, with 9 bases left between them. The CDR3 DNA reads as TGCAGTGCTTATAGGCCGAATGAAAAACTGTTTTTT. Translation gives CSAYRPNEKLFF.

The gene calls are TRBV7-2 and TRBJ2-5; 12 nucleotides align to TRBD2. This CDR3 has 16 amino acids. The germline V gene encodes CDR1 SGHTA and CDR2 FQGNSA. With V trimmed by 2 bases and J by 5 bases, 6 bases remained unmatched. The CDR3: CASSLSGTSGLETQYF. CDR3 coding DNA: TGTGCCAGCAGCTTAAGTGGGACTAGCGGGTTGGAGACCCAGTACTTC.

This clonotype occurred many times. V and J are TRBV6-4 and TRBJ1-5, with no clear D. The V gene's germline CDR1 is MRHNA and CDR2 SNTAGT. The CDR3 covers 12 residues. The V end was cut by 0 bases, the J end by 6 bases, with 3 bases between. CDR3 DNA sequence: TGTGCCAGCAGTGACTCCGGTCAGCCCCAGCATTTT. It codes for CASSDSGQPQHF.

This clonotype was observed a few times. The CDR3 is CASSLGTLYYEQYF. The CDR3 DNA reads TGTGCCAGCAGCTTAGGAACATTATACTACGAGCAGTACTTC. The gene calls are TRBV7-2 and TRBJ2-7; D not resolved. CDR1 is SGHTA, CDR2 FQGNSA, per germline. The CDR3 has 14 amino acids. The V and J ends lost 1 base and 3 bases respectively, with 10 bases between them.

This clonotype was counted many times. The chain couples TRBV4-3 to TRBJ1-5, with a tentative D call TRBD1 (5 bases). This CDR3 is 19 amino acids long. The germline gives CDR1 LGHNA, CDR2 YSLEER. With 4 bases removed from V and 0 bases from J, the gap between germline ends came to 22 bases. Written as DNA, the CDR3 is TGCGCCAGCAGCCCCACGGGACCGAATTTAAATTATAGCAATCAGCCCCAGCATTTT. Translated, it gives CASSPTGPNLNYSNQPQHF.